Presented here are 27 T cell receptor beta chains from one specimen sequenced in a study of human T cells and chemical hapten exposure. TCRdb passed the RACE reads through MiXCR, listing each CDR3 protein once. The sample lists more than 65,000 distinct CDR3 sequences, 32% occurring once. Stated time point: patch test 1, 2 weeks after DPC sensitization. Described treatment: therapeutic diphenylcyclopropenone sensitization with weekly scalp DPC. The sequencing here drew on whole blood, taken in connection with sensitization to the hapten diphenylcyclopropenone (DPC). The receptors come from a man aged 35-49 years with alopecia areata. Some clones in this sample may be carry-over from other donors' samples.

This clonotype came up a few times. The rearrangement uses TRBV2 and TRBJ2-7; the match to TRBD2 covers 8 bases. The germline V gene has CDR1 SNHLY and CDR2 FYNNEI. Trimming took 3 bases from V and 2 from J; bases not matched to a gene: 9. The CDR3 has 16 amino acids. This CDR3 reads CASSEPGGQATYEQYF. For the CDR3, the DNA is TGTGCCAGCAGTGAGCCGGGAGGGCAGGCCACCTACGAGCAGTACTTC. Full variable domain (missing parts from reference TRBV2 and TRBJ2-7): EPEVTQTPSHQVTQMGQEVILRCVPISNHLYFYWYRQILGQKVEFLVSFYNNEISEKSEIFDDQFSVERPDGSNFTLKIRSTKLEDSAMYFCASSEPGGQATYEQYFGPGTRLTVT.

This clonotype has a handful of counts. J is TRBJ2-3 and V is TRBV6-4, with 9 positions matching TRBD1. V lost 5 bases to trimming and J lost 2 bases; unmatched junction nucleotides: 2. This CDR3 has 14 residues. Per germline, CDR1 MRHNA and CDR2 SNTAGT. The CDR3 DNA sequence: TGTGCCAGCAGTACAGGGGGCACCACAGATACGCAGTATTTT. Protein: CASSTGGTTDTQYF.

This clonotype showed up just a few times. The gene calls are TRBV3-1 and TRBJ2-7; TRBD2 matches 15 bases. Germline CDR1 is LGHDT and CDR2 is YNNKEL (reference sequence). The CDR3 extends over 15 amino acids. Trimming at V came to 4 bases and at J to 6 bases, leaving 4 bases not matched to a gene. CDR3 in amino acids: CASSPVGLAGGEQYF. The CDR3 DNA is TGTGCCAGCAGCCCAGTGGGACTAGCGGGAGGCGAGCAGTACTTC.

This clonotype was detected a few times. The DNA of the CDR3 is TGTGCCAGCAGCTTAGTAGGGCGCAATGAGCAGTTCTTC. Its translation: CASSLVGRNEQFF. J is TRBJ2-1 and V is TRBV7-9; unclear D gene. Trimming took 1 base from V and 6 from J, leaving 7 bases between them. The CDR3 has 13 residues. Germline assignment: CDR1 SEHNR and CDR2 FQNEAQ (reference sequence).

The chain joins TRBV12-3 or TRBV12-4 to TRBJ1-2; 8 nucleotides align to TRBD1. J was trimmed by 8 bases and V by 6 bases; bases with no gene match: 8. This CDR3 has 13 amino acids. The CDR3 DNA sequence: TGTGCCAGCAGAAACAGGGGGAGTAGAGGCTACACCTTC. Its translation: CASRNRGSRGYTF.

The chain uses TRBV7-3 and TRBJ2-1, with TRBD2 matching 11 bases. Germline V gene lookup returns CDR1 SGHTA and CDR2 FQGTGA. Germline trimming cut 4 bases from V and 5 bases from J; bases unmatched to any gene: 4. This CDR3 contains 15 residues. The CDR3 reads CASSSGTSGNNEQFF. Written as DNA, the CDR3 is TGTGCCAGCAGCTCCGGGACTAGCGGCAACAATGAGCAGTTCTTC.

This clonotype turned up a few times. The J gene is TRBJ1-2, the V gene TRBV29-1; possibly TRBD1 for D (6 bases). V shed 8 bases and J shed 7 bases, with 14 bases lying between them. This CDR3 is built from 11 residues. Germline V gene lookup returns CDR1 SQVTM and CDR2 ANQGSEA. CDR3 sequence (DNA): TGCAGCACCAGACAGGACCGTGGCTACACCTTC. This sequence encodes CSTRQDRGYTF.

The chain carries TRBV28 and TRBJ2-1; 8 bases are a match to TRBD1. CDR3 length equals 14 residues. CDR1 and CDR2 from the germline V gene are MDHEN and SYDVKM. The J segment lost 4 bases and the V segment lost 6 bases, leaving 5 bases of the junction unmatched. CDR3 in amino acids: CASRGTGGYNEQFF. DNA of the CDR3: TGTGCCAGCAGGGGTACAGGGGGGTACAATGAGCAGTTCTTC. Complete variable domain (other parts from reference TRBV28 and TRBJ2-1): DVKVTQSSRYLVKRTGEKVFLECVQDMDHENMFWYRQDPGLGLRLIYFSYDVKMKEKGDIPEGYSVSREKKERFSLILESASTNQTSMYLCASRGTGGYNEQFFGPGTRLTVL.

Here the CDR3 reads CASSLDAETGGGTDTQYF. The CDR3 nucleotides are TGTGCCAGCAGCTTAGATGCCGAAACAGGGGGAGGAACAGATACGCAGTATTTT. V and J are TRBV11-2 and TRBJ2-3; 8 positions match TRBD1. V gave up 0 bases and J gave up 3 bases; unmatched junction bases: 11. In germline, CDR1 is SGHAT, CDR2 FQNNGV. There are 18 residues in the CDR3.

The V gene is TRBV20-1, the J gene TRBJ2-7; 7 bases are shared with TRBD1. This CDR3 spans 14 amino acids. The V and J ends lost 0 bases and 1 base, in that order; junction bases with no gene match: 3. CDR1 and CDR2 from the germline V gene are DFQATT and SNEGSKA (reference sequence). CDR3 residues: CSAREDRVSYEQYF. CDR3 in DNA: TGCAGTGCTAGAGAAGACAGGGTTTCCTACGAGCAGTACTTC.

The rearrangement links TRBV14 to TRBJ1-2; D not resolved. V lost 4 bases and J lost 5, with 11 bases in between. The germline V gene has CDR1 SGHDN and CDR2 FVKESK. The CDR3 runs 13 residues. The CDR3 nucleotides read TGTGCCAGCAGCCGAGACACAGAATATGGCTACACCTTC. Its protein is CASSRDTEYGYTF. Supplemented by reference TRBV14 and TRBJ1-2, the full variable domain reads EAGVTQFPSHSVIEKGQTVTLRCDPISGHDNLYWYRRVMGKEIKFLLHFVKESKQDESGMPNNRFLAERTGGTYSTLKVQPAELEDSGVYFCASSRDTEYGYTFGSGTRLTVV.

This rearrangement joins TRBV5-5 to TRBJ1-2; possibly TRBD1 for D (5 bases). The germline V gene encodes CDR1 SGHKS and CDR2 YYEKEE (reference sequence). The CDR3 is made up of 16 amino acids. The ends were cut back, 4 bases at V and 4 bases at J, with 20 bases in the middle. The CDR3 protein is CASSPGPGGEGYGYTF. The CDR3 coding sequence is TGTGCCAGCAGCCCAGGACCCGGGGGGGAGGGCTATGGCTACACCTTC.

This clonotype turned up a few times. The chain is built from TRBV11-2 and TRBJ2-3; D gene ambiguous. CDR1 is SGHAT, CDR2 FQNNGV, per germline. Trimming cost V 3 bases and J 4 bases, with 14 bases left between them. The CDR3 spans 15 residues. CDR3 protein: CASSFNQASADTQYF. CDR3 sequence (DNA): TGTGCCAGCAGCTTTAACCAAGCCTCGGCAGATACGCAGTATTTT. Full variable domain (outside the CDR3, taken from reference TRBV11-2 and TRBJ2-3): EAGVAQSPRYKIIEKRQSVAFWCNPISGHATLYWYQQILGQGPKLLIQFQNNGVVDDSQLPKDRFSAERLKGVDSTLKIQPAKLEDSAVYLCASSFNQASADTQYFGPGTRLTVL.

The V call is TRBV15, the J call TRBJ1-1, with 7 bases aligning to TRBD1. Trimming cost V 9 bases and J 7 bases; bases outside gene matches: 8. Per the germline V gene, CDR1 is LNHNV and CDR2 is YYDKDF (reference sequence). This CDR3 has 12 amino acids. CDR3 amino acids: CATTRGAGEAFF. In DNA form, the CDR3 reads TGTGCCACGACCAGGGGGGCCGGTGAAGCTTTCTTT.

The V call is TRBV5-1, the J call TRBJ2-3; D is unresolved. The CDR3 length is 16 residues. V lost 1 base and J 0 bases, leaving 12 bases between the germline ends. Germline V gene data show CDR1 as SGHRS and CDR2 as YFSETQ. The CDR3 DNA follows: TGCGCCAGCAGCTTGCATTGGAGTACCAGCACAGATACGCAGTATTTT. This encodes CASSLHWSTSTDTQYF.

This clonotype was seen more than once but under ten times. The genes are TRBV6-6 and TRBJ2-7; no clear D. Germline-derived CDR1 and CDR2 are MNHNY and SVGAGI (reference sequence). Trimming took off 2 bases at V and 0 bases at J, with 2 bases between the two ends. The CDR3 totals 12 residues. CDR3 residues: CASSYSSYEQYF. CDR3 sequence (DNA): TGTGCCAGCAGTTACAGCTCCTACGAGCAGTACTTC.

The sample holds a few counts of this clonotype. The V and J genes are TRBV28 and TRBJ2-4; D unclear. V was clipped by 5 bases and J by 8 bases, with 16 bases between them. The CDR3 extends over 14 amino acids. Germline CDR1 MDHEN, CDR2 SYDVKM. CDR3 region: CASSVEENIDIQYF. CDR3 sequence (DNA): TGTGCCAGCAGTGTCGAAGAGAATATAGACATTCAGTACTTC.

The rearrangement uses TRBV27 and TRBJ2-7, with 7 bases that match TRBD2. After removal of 6 bases from V and 3 bases from J, the junction contained 8 bases not matched to a gene. In germline, CDR1 is MNHEY, CDR2 SMNVEV (reference sequence). The CDR3 covers 14 residues. The CDR3 nucleotides read TGTGCCAGCAGAACGGGAGGTCCCCGCTACGAGCAGTACTTC. Protein sequence: CASRTGGPRYEQYF.

This clonotype occurred a few times. The CDR3 coding sequence is TGCAGTGCTAGACCCCAGTCGAACACTGAAGCTTTCTTT. Protein product: CSARPQSNTEAFF. The rearrangement joins TRBV20-1 to TRBJ1-1, with unresolved D. The CDR3 length is 13 residues. Trimming took off 2 bases at V and 1 base at J, with 8 bases between the two ends. The germline V gene encodes CDR1 DFQATT and CDR2 SNEGSKA (reference sequence).

The chain links TRBV6-5 to TRBJ1-2, with 7 nucleotides matching TRBD1. This CDR3 is 13 amino acids long. V shed 6 bases and J 4 bases; nucleotides not matched to a gene: 5. Germline V gene lookup returns CDR1 MNHEY and CDR2 SVGAGI. As DNA, the CDR3 is TGTGCCAGCAGCAAGGACAGGAGCTATGGCTACACCTTC. Translation: CASSKDRSYGYTF.

The rearrangement uses TRBV13 and TRBJ1-4, with D perhaps TRBD1 (5 bases). Germline V gives CDR1 PRHDT, CDR2 FYEKMQ (reference sequence). The V gene lost 8 bases and the J gene lost 8 bases, with 18 bases spanning the gap. This CDR3 contains 14 residues. The CDR3: CASQLSQGDEKLFF. The CDR3 region has the DNA TGTGCCAGCCAACTCTCCCAGGGTGACGAAAAACTGTTTTTT. Full variable domain (remainder filled in from reference TRBV13 and TRBJ1-4): AAGVIQSPRHLIKEKRETATLKCYPIPRHDTVYWYQQGPGQDPQFLISFYEKMQSDKGSIPDRFSAQQFSDYHSELNMSSLELGDSALYFCASQLSQGDEKLFFGSGTQLSVL.

The chain has TRBV9 and TRBJ2-3; TRBD2 matches at 14 bases. The CDR3 is 22 amino acids. The germline V gene encodes CDR1 SGDLS and CDR2 YYNGEE. J was trimmed by 2 bases and V by 3 bases; bases with no gene match: 20. The CDR3 sequence: CASSGRGTTSGRVVRVTDTQYF. CDR3 sequence (DNA): TGTGCCAGCAGCGGAAGGGGCACGACTAGCGGGAGGGTGGTAAGGGTCACAGATACGCAGTATTTT. The full variable domain, its missing parts supplied by reference TRBV9 and TRBJ2-3, is DSGVTQTPKHLITATGQRVTLRCSPRSGDLSVYWYQQSLDQGLQFLIQYYNGEERAKGNILERFSAQQFPDLHSELNLSSLELGDSALYFCASSGRGTTSGRVVRVTDTQYFGPGTRLTVL.

This clonotype showed up just once. The V call is TRBV12-3 or TRBV12-4, the J call TRBJ2-3; maybe TRBD2 (5 bases). This CDR3 spans 14 amino acids. The ends were cut back, 3 bases at V and 8 bases at J, with 15 bases in the middle. CDR3 nucleotides: TGTGCCAGCAGTTTGAGGGCCTGGGCAGGTACGCAGTATTTT. Translated: CASSLRAWAGTQYF.

V and J are TRBV15 and TRBJ2-7, with D tentatively TRBD1 or TRBD2 (5 bases each). The CDR3 has 15 residues. V was clipped by 3 bases and J by 3 bases, with 15 bases between them. Germline V gene data show CDR1 as LNHNV and CDR2 as YYDKDF (reference sequence). The CDR3 bases are TGTGCCACCAGCAGGTCCGGGACCGCGGGCTACGAGCAGTACTTC. Protein: CATSRSGTAGYEQYF.

This clonotype came up a few times. The V gene is TRBV11-2, the J gene TRBJ2-1; perhaps TRBD2 as D (5 bases). Deletions cut 5 bases from V and 9 bases from J, with 14 bases between. The germline V gene encodes CDR1 SGHAT and CDR2 FQNNGV. CDR3 length: 13 amino acids. For the CDR3, the DNA is TGTGCCAGCAGCCACTGGGGTAGCGCTGAGCAGTTCTTC. Protein product: CASSHWGSAEQFF.

This clonotype showed up just a few times. The rearrangement links TRBV4-1 to TRBJ2-5, with D maybe TRBD1 (6 bases). Trimming cost V 5 bases and J 3 bases, with 10 bases left between them. The CDR3 extends over 13 amino acids. Germline lookup yields CDR1 MGHRA and CDR2 YSYEKL. The CDR3 spells CASSFDRKETQYF. CDR3 in DNA: TGCGCCAGCAGCTTTGACAGGAAAGAGACCCAGTACTTC.

The CDR3 loop reads CSAREGSGYGYTF. The CDR3 bases are TGCAGTGCTAGAGAAGGCAGCGGGTATGGCTACACCTTC. The chain joins TRBV20-1 to TRBJ1-2; D is uncertain. CDR1 and CDR2 from the germline V gene are DFQATT and SNEGSKA (reference sequence). The CDR3 consists of 13 residues. Trimming left V 0 bases short and J 5 bases short, with 10 bases between.